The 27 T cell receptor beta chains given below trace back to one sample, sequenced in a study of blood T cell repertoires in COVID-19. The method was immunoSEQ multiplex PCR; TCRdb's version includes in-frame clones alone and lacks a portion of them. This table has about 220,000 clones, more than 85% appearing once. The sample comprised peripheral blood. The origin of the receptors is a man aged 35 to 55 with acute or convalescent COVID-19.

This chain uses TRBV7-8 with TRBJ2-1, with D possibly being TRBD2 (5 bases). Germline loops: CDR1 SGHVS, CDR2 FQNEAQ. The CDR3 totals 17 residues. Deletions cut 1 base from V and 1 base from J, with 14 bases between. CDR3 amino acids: CASSLEGILESYNEQFF. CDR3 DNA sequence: TGTGCCAGCAGCTTAGAGGGTATACTAGAGTCCTACAATGAGCAGTTCTTC. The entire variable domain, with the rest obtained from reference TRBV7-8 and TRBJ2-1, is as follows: GAGVSQSPRYKVAKRGQDVALRCDPISGHVSLFWYQQALGQGPEFLTYFQNEAQLDKSGLPSDRFFAERPEGSVSTLKIQRTQQEDSAVYLCASSLEGILESYNEQFFGPGTRLTVL.

The DNA of the CDR3 is TGTGCCAGCAGCGCCCTCGGACTCTATGGCTACACCTTC. This sequence encodes CASSALGLYGYTF. The chain has TRBV28 and TRBJ1-2; D uncertain. This CDR3 has 13 amino acids. V dropped 6 bases and J dropped 4 bases, with 12 bases sitting between them. Germline V gene sequence: CDR1 MDHEN, CDR2 SYDVKM.

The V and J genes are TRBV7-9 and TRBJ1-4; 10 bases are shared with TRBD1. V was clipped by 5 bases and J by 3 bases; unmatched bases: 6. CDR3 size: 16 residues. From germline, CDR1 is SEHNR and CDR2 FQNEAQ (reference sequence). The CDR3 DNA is TGTGCCAGCAGCCGACAGGGGGCGCGGGCTAATGAAAAACTGTTTTTT. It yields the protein CASSRQGARANEKLFF.

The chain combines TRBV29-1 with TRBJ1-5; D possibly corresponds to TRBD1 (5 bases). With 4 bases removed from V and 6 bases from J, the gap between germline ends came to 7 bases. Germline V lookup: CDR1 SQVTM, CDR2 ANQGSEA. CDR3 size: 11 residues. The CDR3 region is CSVVGGQPQHF. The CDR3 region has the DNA TGCAGCGTTGTGGGGGGTCAGCCCCAGCATTTT.

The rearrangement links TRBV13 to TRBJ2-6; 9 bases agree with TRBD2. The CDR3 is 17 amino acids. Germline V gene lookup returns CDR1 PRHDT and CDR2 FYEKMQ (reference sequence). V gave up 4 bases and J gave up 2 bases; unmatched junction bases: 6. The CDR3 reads CASSWGLAQTGANVLTF. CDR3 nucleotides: TGTGCCAGCAGCTGGGGACTAGCCCAAACTGGGGCCAACGTCCTGACTTTC.

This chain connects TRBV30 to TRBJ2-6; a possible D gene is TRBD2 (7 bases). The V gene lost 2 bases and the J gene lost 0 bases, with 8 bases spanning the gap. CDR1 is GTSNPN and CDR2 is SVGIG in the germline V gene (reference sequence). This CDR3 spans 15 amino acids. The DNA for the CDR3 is TGTGCCTGGAGTAGGGGGGGCTCTGGGGCCAACGTCCTGACTTTC. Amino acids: CAWSRGGSGANVLTF.

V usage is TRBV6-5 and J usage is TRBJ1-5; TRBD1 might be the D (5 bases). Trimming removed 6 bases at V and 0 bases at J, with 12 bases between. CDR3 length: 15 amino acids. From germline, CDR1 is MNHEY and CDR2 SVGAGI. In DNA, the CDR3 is TGTGCCAGCAGCCAGTGGAGGGGTAGCAATCAGCCCCAGCATTTT. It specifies CASSQWRGSNQPQHF.

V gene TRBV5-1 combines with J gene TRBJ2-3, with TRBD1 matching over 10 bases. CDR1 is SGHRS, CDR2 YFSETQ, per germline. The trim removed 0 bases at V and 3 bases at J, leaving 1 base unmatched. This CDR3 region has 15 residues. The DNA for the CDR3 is TGCGCCAGCAGCTTGGTGGGACAGGGGACAGATACGCAGTATTTT. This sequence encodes CASSLVGQGTDTQYF.

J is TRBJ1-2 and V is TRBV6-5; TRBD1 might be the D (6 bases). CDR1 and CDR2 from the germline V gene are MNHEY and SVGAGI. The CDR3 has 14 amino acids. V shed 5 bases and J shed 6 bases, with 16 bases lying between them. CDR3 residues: CASSPLRAGDGYTF. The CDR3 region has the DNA TGTGCCAGCAGTCCTCTTCGTGCAGGGGATGGCTACACCTTC.

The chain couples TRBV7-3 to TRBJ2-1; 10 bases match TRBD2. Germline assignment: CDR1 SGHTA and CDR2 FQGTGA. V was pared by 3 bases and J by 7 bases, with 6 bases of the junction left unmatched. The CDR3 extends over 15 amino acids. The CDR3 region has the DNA TGTGCCAGCAGCTTGGTACCTAGCGGGAGAAATGAGCAGTTCTTC. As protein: CASSLVPSGRNEQFF. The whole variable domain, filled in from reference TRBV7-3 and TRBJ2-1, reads GAGVSQTPSNKVTEKGKYVELRCDPISGHTALYWYRQSLGQGPEFLIYFQGTGAADDSGLPNDRFFAVRPEGSVSTLKIQRTERGDSAVYLCASSLVPSGRNEQFFGPGTRLTVL.

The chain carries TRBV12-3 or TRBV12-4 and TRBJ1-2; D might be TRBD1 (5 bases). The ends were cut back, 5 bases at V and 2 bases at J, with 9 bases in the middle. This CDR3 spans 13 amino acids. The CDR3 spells CASSSDRNYGYTF. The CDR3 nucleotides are TGTGCCAGCAGTAGCGACAGAAACTATGGCTACACCTTC.

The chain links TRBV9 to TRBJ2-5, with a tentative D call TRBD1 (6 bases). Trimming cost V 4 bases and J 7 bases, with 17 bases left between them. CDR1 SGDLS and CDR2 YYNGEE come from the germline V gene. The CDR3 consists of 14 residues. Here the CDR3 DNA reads TGTGCCAGCAGCCCGAGGGACACCCTAGGGACCCAGTACTTC. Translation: CASSPRDTLGTQYF.

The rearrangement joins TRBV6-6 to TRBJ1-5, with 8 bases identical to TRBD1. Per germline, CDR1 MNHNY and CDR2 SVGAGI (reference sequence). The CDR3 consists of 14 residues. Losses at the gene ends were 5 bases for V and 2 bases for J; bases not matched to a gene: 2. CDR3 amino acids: CASSPTGGNQPQHF. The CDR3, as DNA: TGTGCCAGCAGTCCGACAGGGGGCAATCAGCCCCAGCATTTT.

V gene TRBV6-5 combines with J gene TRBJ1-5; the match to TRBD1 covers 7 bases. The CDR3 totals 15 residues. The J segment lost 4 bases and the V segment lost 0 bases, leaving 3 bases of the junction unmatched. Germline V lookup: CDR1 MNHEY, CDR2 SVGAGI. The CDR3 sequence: CASSYSGDSNQPQHF. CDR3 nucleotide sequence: TGTGCCAGCAGTTACTCAGGGGACAGTAATCAGCCCCAGCATTTT.

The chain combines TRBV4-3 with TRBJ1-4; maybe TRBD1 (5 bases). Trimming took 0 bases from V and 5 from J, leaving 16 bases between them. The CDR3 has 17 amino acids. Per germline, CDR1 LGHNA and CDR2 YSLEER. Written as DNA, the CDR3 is TGCGCCAGCAGCCAAGATCCCGGGGGGTATCTCAATGAAAAACTGTTTTTT. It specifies CASSQDPGGYLNEKLFF.

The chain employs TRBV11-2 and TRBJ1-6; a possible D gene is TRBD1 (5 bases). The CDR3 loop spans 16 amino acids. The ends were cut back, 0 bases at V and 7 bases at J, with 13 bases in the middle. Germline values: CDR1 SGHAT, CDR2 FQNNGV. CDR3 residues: CASSLDSSRVNSPLHF. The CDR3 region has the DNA TGTGCCAGCAGCTTAGATTCATCCAGGGTGAATTCACCCCTCCACTTT.

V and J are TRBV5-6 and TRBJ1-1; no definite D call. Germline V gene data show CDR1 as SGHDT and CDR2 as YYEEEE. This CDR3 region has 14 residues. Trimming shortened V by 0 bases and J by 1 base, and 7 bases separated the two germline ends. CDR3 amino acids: CASSLGTRNTEAFF. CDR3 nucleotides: TGTGCCAGCAGCTTGGGGACTAGGAACACTGAAGCTTTCTTT.

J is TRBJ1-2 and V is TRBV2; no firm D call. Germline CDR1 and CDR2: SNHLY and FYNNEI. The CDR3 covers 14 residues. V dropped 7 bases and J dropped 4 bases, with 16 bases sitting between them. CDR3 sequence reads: CASTRLDIFYGYTF. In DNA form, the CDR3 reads TGTGCCAGCACCCGCCTCGACATTTTCTATGGCTACACCTTC.

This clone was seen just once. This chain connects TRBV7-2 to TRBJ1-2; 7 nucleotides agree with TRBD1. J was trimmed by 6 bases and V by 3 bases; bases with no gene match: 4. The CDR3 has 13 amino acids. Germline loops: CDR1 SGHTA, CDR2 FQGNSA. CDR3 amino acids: CASSLRGRDGYTF. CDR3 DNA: TGTGCCAGCAGCTTGAGGGGGCGGGATGGCTACACCTTC.

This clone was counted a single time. The CDR3 nucleotides are TGTGCCATCAGTGAGTCTAGAGTCTACGAGCAGTACTTC. Residues: CAISESRVYEQYF. The chain carries TRBV10-3 and TRBJ2-7; D is unclear. This CDR3 is 13 amino acids long. Germline CDR1 reads ENHRY; CDR2 reads SYGVKD. V was pared by 0 bases and J by 3 bases, with 6 bases between.

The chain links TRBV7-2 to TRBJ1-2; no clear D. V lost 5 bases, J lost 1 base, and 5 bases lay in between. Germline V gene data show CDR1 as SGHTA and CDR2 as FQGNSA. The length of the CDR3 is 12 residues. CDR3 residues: CASSPLNYGYTF. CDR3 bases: TGTGCCAGCAGCCCCCTTAACTATGGCTACACCTTC.

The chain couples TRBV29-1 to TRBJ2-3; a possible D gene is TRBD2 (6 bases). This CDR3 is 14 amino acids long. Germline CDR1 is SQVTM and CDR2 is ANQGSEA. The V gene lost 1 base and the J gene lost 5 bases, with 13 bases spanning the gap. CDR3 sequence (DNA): TGCAGCGTTGAAGTCAGCGGGCGGGGAGATACGCAGTATTTT. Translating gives CSVEVSGRGDTQYF.

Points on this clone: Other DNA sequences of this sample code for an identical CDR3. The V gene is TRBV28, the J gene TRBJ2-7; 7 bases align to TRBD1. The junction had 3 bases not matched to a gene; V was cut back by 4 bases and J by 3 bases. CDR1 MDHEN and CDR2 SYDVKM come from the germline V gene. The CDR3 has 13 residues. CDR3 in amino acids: CASSSGQLYEQYF. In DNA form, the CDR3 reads TGTGCCAGCAGTTCGGGACAGCTCTACGAGCAGTACTTC.

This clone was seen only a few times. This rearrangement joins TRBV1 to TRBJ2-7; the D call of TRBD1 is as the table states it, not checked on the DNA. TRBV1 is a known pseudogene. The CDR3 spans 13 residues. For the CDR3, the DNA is TGCACCAGCAGCCAATGGGCAGCCTACGAGCAGTACTTC. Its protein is CTSSQWAAYEQYF.

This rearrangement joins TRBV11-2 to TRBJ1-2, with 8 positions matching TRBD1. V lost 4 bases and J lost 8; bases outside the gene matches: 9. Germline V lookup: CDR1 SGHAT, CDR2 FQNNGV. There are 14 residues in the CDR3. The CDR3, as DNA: TGTGCCAGCAGCTCTTACAGGGGGTCGAGGGGCTACACCTTC. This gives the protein CASSSYRGSRGYTF.

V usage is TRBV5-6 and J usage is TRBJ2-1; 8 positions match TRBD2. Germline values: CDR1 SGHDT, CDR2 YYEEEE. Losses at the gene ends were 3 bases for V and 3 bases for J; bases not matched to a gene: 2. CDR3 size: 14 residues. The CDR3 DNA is TGTGCCAGCAGCTCGGGACTAGGCTACAATGAGCAGTTCTTC. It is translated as CASSSGLGYNEQFF.

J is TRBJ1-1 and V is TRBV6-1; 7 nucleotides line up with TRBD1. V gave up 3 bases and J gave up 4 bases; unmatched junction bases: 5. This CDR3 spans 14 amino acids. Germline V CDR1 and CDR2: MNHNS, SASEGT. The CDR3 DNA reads TGTGCCAGCAGTGACCTGACAGGGATCACTGAAGCTTTCTTT. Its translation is CASSDLTGITEAFF.